This T cell receptor beta chain emerged from a study of radiation and T cells in renal cell carcinoma. General study results and limits: Pretreatment tumor biopsies were lacking, so baseline clonotypes are unknown.

The CDR3 runs to 15 residues. In germline, CDR1 is GTSNPN, CDR2 SVGIG (reference sequence). V was clipped by 3 bases and J by 3 bases; unmatched bases: 6. Using immunoSEQ multiplex PCR, the repertoire was profiled, and TCRdb retains in-frame clones only, with some absent. The sample lists around 100,000 clones; roughly 82% were seen once. Stated time point: blood 4 weeks post-SBRT, at nephrectomy. Treatment described: 15 Gy SBRT to primary tumor, nephrectomy 4 weeks later. Nephrectomy followed 15 Gy stereotactic body radiation by 4 weeks. Radiation-treated patients gave blood at baseline, week 2 and week 4. This renal cell carcinoma was of the clear cell type. Concerning this clone itself: Its antigen remains unidentified.

The gene calls are TRBV30 and TRBJ2-4, with 9 bases identical to TRBD1. Material: blood, obtained from a patient whose treatment included radiotherapy and nephrectomy. This sequence was found in a man aged 55 to 70 with renal cell carcinoma. CDR3 in amino acids: CAWREGQGVKNIQYF. The CDR3 DNA follows: TGTGCCTGGAGGGAGGGACAGGGAGTCAAAAACATTCAGTACTTC. Full variable domain (remainder filled in from reference TRBV30 and TRBJ2-4): SQTIHQWPATLVQPVGSPLSLECTVEGTSNPNLYWYRQAAGRGLQLLFYSVGIGQISSEVPQNLSASRPQDRQFILSSKKLLLSDSGFYLCAWREGQGVKNIQYFGAGTRLSVL.